The T cell receptor (beta chain) described here comes from a study of identical twins. Study results and limitations: Weaker excess twin sharing was seen among beta out-of-frame sequences. Part of the zero-insertion signal could reflect confounding by invariant MAIT and iNKT cells. Conclusions were drawn cross-sectionally by statistical analysis, without following the same donors.

TCRdb re-called the 5' RACE reads with MiXCR, one entry per CDR3 protein. Seen here are 1.5 million or so distinct CDR3 sequences, around a third observed once, and the top ten hold 0.27%. In regard to this clonotype: Its target is unknown.

The donor group consisted entirely of healthy Caucasians. The germline CDR1 and CDR2 sequences are MNHEY and SVGEGT. The CDR3 runs 14 residues. The V gene lost 6 bases and the J gene lost 7 bases, with 16 bases spanning the gap. Sequencing input: cord blood. The V gene is TRBV6-2 or TRBV6-3, the J gene TRBJ2-4; the D gene is possibly TRBD2 (6 bases). This clonotype was obtained from a newborn girl in good health. The CDR3 sequence: CASRLSGSQNIQYF. Here the CDR3 DNA reads TGTGCCAGCAGATTAAGCGGGTCTCAGAACATTCAGTACTTC.